This T cell receptor beta chain was identified during a study of T cell changes during pregnancy in multiple sclerosis. Assay: immunoSEQ multiplex PCR; the TCRdb copy retains only in-frame clones and omits some. In the table there are tens of thousands of clones, 80% to 90% of which are singletons. Unmatched junction bases numbered 5, after V lost 0 bases and J lost 4 bases. CDR3 length: 16 amino acids. Germline loops: CDR1 SGDLS, CDR2 YYNGEE. This specimen consisted of CD8+ T cells from peripheral blood mononuclear cells, obtained in the second trimester of pregnancy. The genes are TRBV9 and TRBJ2-1, with 9 bases matching TRBD2. The source is a female donor with multiple sclerosis, enrolled in a pregnancy study. The DNA of the CDR3 is TGTGCCAGCAGCGTAGGCGCTAGCGGGAAATACAATGAGCAGTTCTTC. Translating gives CASSVGASGKYNEQFF.